This T cell receptor beta chain was captured in a study of vaccination effects on CD4 cells after COVID-19. The method was immunoSEQ multiplex PCR; TCRdb's version includes in-frame clones alone and lacks a portion of them. In the table there are tens of thousands of clones, around 69% of which are singletons. The authors isolated CD4+ T cells after roughly 10 days of culture. Either the mRNA-1273 or the BNT162b2 vaccine was given to participants as two doses. A note on this clone: Its cognate antigen is unknown.

In germline, CDR1 is GTSNPN, CDR2 SVGIG (reference sequence). The CDR3 runs to 12 residues. V lost 3 bases and J lost 5, with 10 bases in between. This TCR came from a human donor who received a COVID-19 vaccine. V gene TRBV30 combines with J gene TRBJ2-5; possibly TRBD2 for D (6 bases). Here the sequenced sample was CD4+ T cells from PBMCs cultured without peptide, taken after COVID-19 vaccination. CDR3 DNA: TGTGCCTGGAGCGGGGGATGGGAGACCCAGTACTTC. It codes for CAWSGGWETQYF.